Below, 15 T cell receptor beta chains from the same sample are listed, as sequenced in a study of blood T cell repertoires in COVID-19. Here immunoSEQ multiplex PCR was the method, and the copy in TCRdb shows in-frame clones only, minus some. The sample has more than 250,000 clones, about nine tenths seen once; the top ten hold 0.95% to 1.5%. The sequencing sample was made of PBMCs or T cells enriched from blood (not recorded which). The receptors come from a woman between 35 and 50 years old with acute COVID-19.

The chain has TRBV7-9 and TRBJ1-6, with 7 bases lining up with TRBD1. V was clipped by 4 bases and J by 2 bases; unmatched bases: 11. Germline-derived CDR1 and CDR2 are SEHNR and FQNEAQ (reference sequence). The CDR3 is 18 amino acids. As DNA, the CDR3 is TGTGCCAGCAGCTCGCTCCGACAGGGAAGTACCTATAATTCACCCCTCCACTTT. Residues: CASSSLRQGSTYNSPLHF.

J is TRBJ2-3 and V is TRBV2; 7 nucleotides align to TRBD1. The CDR3 extends over 14 amino acids. The junction had 11 bases not matched to a gene; V was cut back by 10 bases and J by 4 bases. The germline gives CDR1 SNHLY, CDR2 FYNNEI. The CDR3 here is CATDRQGWPDTQYF. The CDR3 bases are TGTGCCACCGACAGACAGGGTTGGCCAGATACGCAGTATTTT.

The rearrangement joins TRBV3-1 (or the pseudogene TRBV3-2) to TRBJ2-2; D not resolved. The CDR3 extends over 14 amino acids. Per the germline V gene, CDR1 is LGHDT and CDR2 is YNNKEL (reference sequence). Trimming took off 1 base at V and 4 bases at J, with 7 bases between the two ends. CDR3 loop: CASSQGGGTGELFF. CDR3 DNA: TGTGCCAGCAGCCAAGGAGGCGGCACCGGGGAGCTGTTTTTT.

The chain recombines TRBV2 with TRBJ2-7; 9 nucleotides align to TRBD1. The V segment lost 1 base and the J segment 9 bases; nucleotides outside the gene matches: 7. The CDR3 is 14 residues long. Germline CDR1 SNHLY, CDR2 FYNNEI. CDR3 sequence: CASSEDYRTGVQYV. In DNA form, the CDR3 reads TGTGCCAGCAGTGAAGACTATCGGACAGGGGTGCAGTACGTC.

The gene calls are TRBV7-8 and TRBJ2-7; maybe TRBD1 (5 bases). V lost 5 bases and J 3 bases, leaving 17 bases between the germline ends. The CDR3 length is 15 residues. Germline loops: CDR1 SGHVS, CDR2 FQNEAQ. The CDR3 DNA reads TGTGCCAGCAGCCCCCAGGGTGGGGCTGTCTACGAGCAGTACGTC. Translated: CASSPQGGAVYEQYV.

This clone was seen only a few times. V usage is TRBV3-1 (or the pseudogene TRBV3-2) and J usage is TRBJ2-7, with TRBD2 matching over 11 bases. Germline V lookup: CDR1 LGHDT, CDR2 YNNKEL (reference sequence). V gave up 7 bases and J gave up 2 bases; unmatched junction bases: 4. This CDR3 spans 14 amino acids. The CDR3 nucleotides read TGTGCCAGCACCACTAGCGGGAGTGCCTACGAGCAGTACTTC. This sequence encodes CASTTSGSAYEQYF.

This rearrangement joins TRBV28 to TRBJ1-4, with unresolved D. The CDR3 extends over 14 amino acids. V gave up 6 bases and J gave up 8 bases, with 16 bases separating them. Germline CDR1 reads MDHEN; CDR2 reads SYDVKM. CDR3 nucleotide sequence: TGTGCCAGCAGAATTCCGGGTTTAGGCGAAAAACTGTTTTTT. This gives the protein CASRIPGLGEKLFF. Complete variable domain (other parts from reference TRBV28 and TRBJ1-4): DVKVTQSSRYLVKRTGEKVFLECVQDMDHENMFWYRQDPGLGLRLIYFSYDVKMKEKGDIPEGYSVSREKKERFSLILESASTNQTSMYLCASRIPGLGEKLFFGSGTQLSVL.

The CDR3 nucleotides are TGCGCCAGCAAGACAGGGGCGTTTGACAACATTCAGTACTTC. As protein: CASKTGAFDNIQYF. The chain carries TRBV4-1 and TRBJ2-4, with TRBD1 matching 8 bases. Germline CDR1 MGHRA, CDR2 YSYEKL. J was trimmed by 7 bases and V by 7 bases; bases with no gene match: 9. The CDR3 runs to 14 residues.

The J gene is TRBJ2-3, the V gene TRBV24-1; D call uncertain. Per the germline V gene, CDR1 is KGHDR and CDR2 is SFDVKD. Trimming pared 1 base from V and 8 bases from J, leaving 9 bases between. This CDR3 contains 13 residues. CDR3 DNA: TGTGCCACCAGTGATTTTGCAGGTGCTACGCAGTATTTT. Protein product: CATSDFAGATQYF.

With regard to this clone: One end of the junction does not line up with germline, which may come from a read error. The genes are TRBV7-9 and TRBJ2-2, with 10 bases identical to TRBD2. CDR1 and CDR2 from the germline V gene are SEHNR and FQNEAQ (reference sequence). The CDR3 extends over 15 amino acids. The CDR3 DNA reads as TGTGCCAGCAGATTAGCGGGAGGTAACACCGGGGAGCTGTTTTTT. As protein: CASRLAGGNTGELFF.

The chain recombines TRBV5-1 with TRBJ2-1, with 10 bases identical to TRBD1. CDR1 SGHRS and CDR2 YFSETQ come from the germline V gene. J lost 1 base, V lost 7 bases, and 5 bases had no gene match. This CDR3 has 15 residues. The CDR3 is CASERTGGSYNEQFF. In DNA, the CDR3 is TGCGCCAGCGAGAGGACAGGGGGGTCCTACAATGAGCAGTTCTTC.

The chain is built from TRBV6-5 and TRBJ1-5; D not resolved. Trimming pared 8 bases from V and 5 bases from J, leaving 10 bases between. CDR1 is MNHEY, CDR2 SVGAGI, per germline. This CDR3 is built from 12 residues. For the CDR3, the DNA is TGTGCCAGCGGCCGGAGGGATCAGCCCCAGCATTTT. Translation gives CASGRRDQPQHF.

The gene calls are TRBV4-3 and TRBJ1-4; D is ambiguous. This CDR3 region has 15 residues. The germline gives CDR1 LGHNA, CDR2 YSLEER. Trimming pared 1 base from V and 7 bases from J, leaving 13 bases between. In nucleotides, the CDR3 is TGCGCCAGCAGCCAAGTTGAGGGTATTGCTGAAAAACTGTTTTTT. As protein: CASSQVEGIAEKLFF.

The CDR3 nucleotides read TGTGCCACCAGCAGAGATCCGAGGAACACTGAAGCTTTCTTT. It is translated as CATSRDPRNTEAFF. The chain uses TRBV15 and TRBJ1-1; D remains unclear. Germline V gene data show CDR1 as LNHNV and CDR2 as YYDKDF (reference sequence). The CDR3 has 14 amino acids. V lost 0 bases and J lost 1, with 6 bases in between.

The chain is built from TRBV6-2 or TRBV6-3 and TRBJ2-6; D gene uncertain. CDR3 length: 15 residues. The V and J ends lost 5 bases and 0 bases respectively, with 8 bases between them. The V gene's germline CDR1 is MNHEY and CDR2 SVGEGT. The CDR3 reads CASSPGGSGANVLTF. CDR3 coding DNA: TGTGCCAGCAGTCCCGGTGGCTCTGGGGCCAACGTCCTGACTTTC.